This T cell receptor beta chain was retrieved from a study of cytomegalovirus exposure and HLA in healthy donors (dated by TCRdb to the late 2010s). General notes on the study: An earlier analysis of approximately 590 of the donors reported about 250 Gb of sequence data and some 120 million unique TCR beta sequences from 150 million to 200 million T cells. The T cell repertoires of 666 subjects were profiled by immunosequencing and related to cytomegalovirus serostatus. The genetic ancestry cluster associated with self-reported Caucasian donors included approximately 85% of the 398 genotyped donors. The number of donors typed differed by locus, with roughly 620-630 for A, B, C, DRB1 and DQB1, around 560 for DQA1, 606 for DPA1, and some 450 for DPB1. An earlier analysis of around 580 of the donors used high-throughput TCR beta sequencing to judge whether each TCR beta V gene segment behaved as functional or pseudogenic. To predict cytomegalovirus infection status, the study brought together high-throughput TCR immunosequencing, statistical association of individual TCRs with disease status, and machine learning. In a later genetic analysis, genome-wide SNP genotypes for about 55% of the roughly 700 donors were used, and that subset was treated as a discovery cohort. All discovery cohort repertoires had been generated on a single sequencing platform. HLA typing covered class I and class II loci at four-digit resolution. Four or five DR-DQ haplotypes were handled as single units for association and clustering because linkage in the cohort was strong. Among some 400 genotyped donors of the cohort, an average of around 240,000 unique TCR beta nucleotide sequences was sequenced per donor, of which roughly 17% were non-productive. Besides the first cohort of roughly 700 subjects, a separate validation cohort made up of roughly 120 different subjects was used. An early release covering more than 500 HLA-typed donors comprised around 300 gigabases of sequencing data and approximately 80 million unique TCR sequences. The study aimed to test whether cataloging public T cell receptors could reveal signatures of past pathogen exposure. A later analysis re-examined previously published TCR beta repertoires from just over 650 donors and added high-resolution HLA genotyping to investigate patterns of TCR occurrence. Donor age, sex, ethnicity and CMV serostatus were compiled alongside the repertoire data. In the later analysis, no new phenotypic data were used to find candidate immune exposures; instead, reliance was placed on TCR beta sequences and their occurrence across donors. General study outcomes and caveats: Most TCR sequences were seen in very few donors, while some public TCRs were found in many individuals. Correlated functional status among segregating V segments might be attributable to linkage disequilibrium, but an unknown experimental factor could not be ruled out. The study gave a list of about 150 TCR beta chains associated with cytomegalovirus. Cytomegalovirus status was reported to be diagnosed by the classifier with high specificity and sensitivity in both the original and validation cohorts. Roughly uniform sequencing depth across donors was assumed in presence/absence analyses, although this assumption may not hold. According to a later analysis, parvovirus B19, influenza, CMV and Epstein-Barr virus appeared linked to several top co-occurrence clusters. A later genetic analysis associated a missense DCLRE1C variant with V-gene and J-gene trimming of TCR beta chains, and an independent cohort replicated the association. In a later analysis, the rate of TCR association differed among HLA loci, with DRB1 alleles having the most associated TCRs and HLA-C alleles having the fewest. Because HLA typing was unavailable for some donors at each locus, only the typed subset was used in association tests. A further reported finding was that TCR beta sequences accurately predicted the HLA-A and HLA-B alleles for most subjects in the first cohort. Strong co-occurrence of HLA alleles, especially DR and DQ, made assigning TCR associations to individual alleles difficult. According to a later analysis, most CMV-associated TCR beta chains appeared to be HLA-restricted, and the HLA associations seemed to be driven largely by CMV exposure. The authors suggested that the approach could potentially be extended to other disease states and immunological phenotypes. This cohort had only TCR beta chains sequenced, and the lack of alpha or paired-chain data limited which features could be detected. CMV serostatus was the only immune exposure information available for the cohort. In a later analysis, HLA-associated TCR beta chains showed more clonal expansion and lower generation probabilities than non-associated chains that were equally common. A later genetic analysis reported fewer N-insertions in productive TCRs among donors in an Asian-associated ancestry cluster than the roughly 620-donor mean. About 17 rarely observed V segments, including chromosome 9 orphons, were excluded from the earlier analysis of almost 600 of the donors because counts were too low. A cluster of highly shared sequence variants was judged likely to represent a technical artifact of the sequencing pipeline. In an earlier analysis of about 550 of the donors, most TCR beta V segments were observed in productive rearrangements about 87% or about 30% of the time, broadly matching IMGT annotations. Some IMGT-functional V segments, including TRBV6-2 and TRBV6-3, could not be told apart with the 87-base-pair reads, so those segments were excluded. In vitro tests confirmed that a few of the cytomegalovirus-associated TCR beta chains recognize cytomegalovirus antigens. Specific HLA alleles were associated with about 17,000 TCR beta sequences at a false discovery rate of 0.05 in a later analysis.

V is pruned by 4 bases and J by 2 bases, leaving 3 bases of the junction without a gene match. Sequences SGHRS (CDR1) and YFSETQ (CDR2) are obtained from the germline V gene. From the cysteine up to the phenylalanine, the CDR3 has a length of 14 residues. Here the CDR3 DNA is all that survives: 42 bases in frame from base 1. The cohort consisted of 666 healthy bone marrow donors. At the time of sampling, all cohort members were nominally healthy, though unrecorded immune exposures were likely present. The donor was CMV seropositive and was included in the group of 250 to 350 seropositive cohort members. A peripheral blood sample was provided by each donor, and peripheral blood mononuclear cells were used for TCR beta sequencing. The Qiagen DNeasy Blood Extraction Kit was used to extract genomic DNA from the blood cell samples. The library relied on the immunoSEQ multiplex PCR assay. For the multiplex PCR, a mixture combining 60 forward primers for TCR Vbeta segments and 13 reverse primers for TCR Jbeta segments was used. The CDR3 region of rearranged TCR beta genes was amplified from genomic DNA with a multiplex PCR assay. Amplified TCR beta libraries were sequenced as 87-base-pair reads on the Illumina HiSeq System. As for the authors' bioinformatics: A later analysis tallied tens of millions of unique TCR beta chains across the 640 or so repertoires, and approximately 12 million of those chains were shared by two or more donors. Raw reads were error-corrected and collapsed into unique sequences by a nearest-neighbor algorithm in which closely related sequences were merged to remove PCR and sequencing errors. To assign V, D and J gene segments, CDR3 sequences were aligned to IMGT reference sequences. For a sequence to be retained, a match of at least six nucleotides was required to both a V gene segment and a J gene segment. Rearrangements were classified as productive when the CDR3 lacked stop codons and remained in frame with V and J, and all other rearrangements were classified as non-productive. CDR3 was defined by IMGT convention, running from the second conserved V-encoded cysteine to the conserved J-encoded phenylalanine. The earlier analysis of some 540 of the donors excluded any sequence lacking an unambiguous match to a single V gene segment. An earlier analysis of several hundred of the donors classified V segments as functional when productive rearrangements were above 56.7% and as segregating when the standard deviation between donors was above 5%. To diagnose cytomegalovirus status from the catalog of TCR beta chain sequences, a statistical classification framework was built. V and J gene assignment, in a later analysis, came from comparing TCR nucleotide sequences with IMGT/GENE-DB human TR gene sequences. A later analysis assigned CDR3 sequences and most-parsimonious VDJ recombination scenarios with the TCRdist pipeline. In a later analysis, every TCR beta chain was defined by the combination of its CDR3 amino acid sequence and its V-gene family, and reads without a unique V-gene family were dropped. As a way to deal with suspected cross-contamination and a sequencing artifact, a later analysis dropped 592 nucleotide sequences that were highly shared and had low generation probability. For each public chain, a later analysis derived a clonal expansion index from normalized ranks of inferred template counts within each repertoire. In a later analysis, generation probabilities were computed with a VDJ recombination model fitted to out-of-frame rearrangements, and the resulting probabilities were checked against IGoR. In a later analysis, hypergeometric tests were used to score TCR-TCR, TCR-HLA and TCR-CMV co-occurrence, with a repertoire-size bias correction applied to TCR pairs. To estimate false discovery rates, a later analysis permuted the HLA or CMV assignments 20 times. In a later analysis, co-occurring TCRs were grouped with DBSCAN, and TCRdist sequence similarity was added when clustering was performed within HLA-allele-positive subsets. Repertoires with fewer than 30,000 or more than 120,000 public chains, plus five repertoires with anomalous nucleotide sharing, were excluded from co-occurrence clustering. TCRdb retrieved this table from immuneACCESS and kept in-frame rearrangements only. Not all clones are present; in checked studies, unresolved V genes account for under half, and no reason is known for the remainder. The V and J calls and clone size come from that table; D and trimming were worked out from the DNA. Counted in this sample were over 150,000 clones; 77% of them appeared once. Of the sample, 7.4% falls within the top ten clones.

To note about this clone: The specificity of this receptor is unknown. No base-level quality is on record; no much larger clone is a single base apart.

The sequence was collected from a male donor in good health and CMV-seropositive. Sequencing was carried out using PBMCs. The chain employs TRBV5-1 and TRBJ1-3; TRBD1 aligns with 7 central bases. The CDR3 region has the sequence CASSPDRAGNTIYF. At the DNA level, the sequence is TGCGCCAGCAGCCCCGACAGGGCTGGAAACACCATATATTTT.